The present TCR beta chain was sequenced within a study of naive and memory T cell subsets. The treatment was: skin biopsy from PPD injection site in Mantoux-positive individual. A UMI-containing oligonucleotide was joined by 3' ligation to the TCR cDNA template. Skin biopsies came from PPD injection sites in Mantoux-positive individuals. Input was roughly 1 to 1000 ng of DNase-treated total RNA without cell sorting. There are a few counts of this clonotype. Four PCR rounds used nested alpha and beta constant region primers plus the SP2 primer. TCRdb reprocessed the UMI-ligation and nested PCR reads with MiXCR, giving one entry per CDR3 protein. The sample contains around 13,000 distinct CDR3 sequences, around 5.5% of which appear only once. The CDR3 covers 14 residues. The V gene's germline CDR1 is LNHDA and CDR2 SQIVND (reference sequence). V lost 7 bases to trimming and J lost 4 bases; unmatched junction nucleotides: 6.

The chain employs TRBV19 and TRBJ1-5, with 8 bases that match TRBD1. The source is an adult in good health. The input for sequencing was skin, taken from a tuberculin skin test site. CDR3 region: CASKQQGVNQPQHF. The CDR3 DNA follows: TGTGCCAGTAAACAACAGGGGGTAAATCAGCCCCAGCATTTT. Complete variable domain (other parts from reference TRBV19 and TRBJ1-5): DGGITQSPKYLFRKEGQNVTLSCEQNLNHDAMYWYRQDPGQGLRLIYYSQIVNDFQKGDIAEGYSVSREKKESFPLTVTSAQKNPTAFYLCASKQQGVNQPQHFGDGTRLSIL.